This passage covers 19 T cell receptor beta chains from one sample sequenced in a study of molecular identifiers for immune sequencing clone quantification listed by TCRdb under 2018. To prepare the library, PCR was applied. The sample was run on an Illumina HiSeq 4000. TCRdb took the public reads, trimmed them with fastp at Q25, ran MiXCR for clone calling and kept in-frame beta chains. CDR3 protein duplicates are merged, each entry listing the most common genes and DNA. This sample has over 600,000 distinct CDR3 sequences in its table, and about 20% of those were observed once. The top ten clones comprise 0.7% to 1% of the sample. The sample was naive CD8+ T cells from blood, with Jurkat cell RNA spiked in. According to the study, the label for this sample's cell subset or site signals: FACS-sorted CD8+CD4-CCR7+CD45RA+ naive T cells. The receptors come from a human donor in good health. Some libraries in this study had Jurkat cell RNA spiked in.

This clonotype was counted a few times. This chain joins TRBV6-5 and TRBJ2-7, with 7 bases aligning to TRBD2. Germline V gene data show CDR1 as MNHEY and CDR2 as SVGAGI. The V gene end was trimmed by 4 bases and the J gene end by 5 bases; junction bases not matched to a gene: 8. The CDR3 contains 14 residues. Here the CDR3 reads CASSSWGGRDEQYF. As DNA, the CDR3 is TGTGCCAGCAGTTCTTGGGGCGGGAGAGACGAGCAGTACTTC.

This clonotype was counted ten times or more. The gene calls are TRBV6-5 and TRBJ1-1, with 7 bases aligning to TRBD1. This CDR3 region has 15 residues. V dropped 6 bases and J dropped 0; count of bases not matched to a gene: 7. Germline assignment: CDR1 MNHEY and CDR2 SVGAGI. The DNA of the CDR3 is TGTGCCAGCAGGGGGACAGCCCTCATGAACACTGAAGCTTTCTTT. Amino acid sequence: CASRGTALMNTEAFF.

At least ten counts were recorded for this clonotype. The V and J genes are TRBV6-5 and TRBJ2-5, with D perhaps TRBD1 (6 bases). V was pared by 5 bases and J by 2 bases, with 21 bases between. The CDR3 loop spans 17 amino acids. Germline values: CDR1 MNHEY, CDR2 SVGAGI. This chain's CDR3 is CASSKTPNLGGQETQYF. The CDR3 DNA follows: TGTGCCAGCAGTAAGACTCCAAATCTAGGGGGTCAAGAGACCCAGTACTTC.

This clonotype was observed many times. This chain uses TRBV12-3 or TRBV12-4 with TRBJ2-7; D perhaps matches TRBD1 (6 bases). V gave up 6 bases and J gave up 4 bases, with 7 bases separating them. The CDR3 extends over 11 amino acids. The CDR3 DNA is TGTGCCAGCAGAACAGGGTACGAGCAGTACTTC. This codes for CASRTGYEQYF.

The V and J genes are TRBV6-5 and TRBJ2-5; no clear D. This CDR3 comprises 13 residues. The V and J ends lost 7 bases and 4 bases respectively, with 13 bases between them. Germline lookup yields CDR1 MNHEY and CDR2 SVGAGI. CDR3 amino acids: CASNDPFPETQYF. The CDR3 nucleotides read TGTGCCAGCAATGACCCTTTCCCAGAGACCCAGTACTTC.

This clonotype was seen more than once but under ten times. The V and J genes are TRBV3-1 and TRBJ1-1; no firm D call. Germline lookup yields CDR1 LGHDT and CDR2 YNNKEL (reference sequence). This CDR3 is built from 16 residues. Trimming removed 1 base at V and 5 bases at J, with 17 bases between. CDR3 in DNA: TGTGCCAGCAGCCAAGGAACTCGACGGCCTGGTACTGAAGCTTTCTTT. This encodes CASSQGTRRPGTEAFF.

V is TRBV9 and J is TRBJ2-3, with 9 bases aligning to TRBD2. This CDR3 is built from 15 residues. The V gene end was trimmed by 0 bases and the J gene end by 2 bases; junction bases not matched to a gene: 1. Germline values: CDR1 SGDLS, CDR2 YYNGEE. The CDR3 DNA follows: TGTGCCAGCAGCGTAGGCGGGGGGGACACAGATACGCAGTATTTT. The encoded protein is CASSVGGGDTDTQYF. Looking up the rest from reference TRBV9 and TRBJ2-3 gives the full variable domain: DSGVTQTPKHLITATGQRVTLRCSPRSGDLSVYWYQQSLDQGLQFLIQYYNGEERAKGNILERFSAQQFPDLHSELNLSSLELGDSALYFCASSVGGGDTDTQYFGPGTRLTVL.

The sample holds a few counts of this clonotype. Since the CDR3 does not end with the conserved phenylalanine or tryptophan, this likely comes from a read error. This chain uses TRBV7-9 with TRBJ1-5, with D unclear. The CDR3 is 12 amino acids. Trimming removed 1 base from V and 6 bases from J, with 4 bases in between. The germline CDR1 and CDR2 sequences are SEHNR and FQNEAQ (reference sequence). The CDR3 loop reads CASSLDGQPQHL. CDR3 DNA sequence: TGTGCCAGCAGCTTAGATGGTCAGCCCCAGCATTTA.

The J gene is TRBJ2-7, the V gene TRBV11-3, with D possibly being TRBD1 (5 bases). Trimming pared 5 bases from V and 0 bases from J, leaving 14 bases between. CDR3 length: 15 amino acids. Germline CDR1 SGHNT, CDR2 YENEEA. The CDR3 sequence is CASSPVGPYSYEQYF. DNA of the CDR3: TGTGCCAGCAGCCCCGTGGGGCCCTACTCCTACGAGCAGTACTTC.

Points on this clonotype: A read error is possible here, since a much larger clone lies one base away. The chain recombines TRBV20-1 with TRBJ1-1, with D perhaps TRBD1 (5 bases). There are 15 residues in the CDR3. CDR1 is DFQATT, CDR2 SNEGSKA, per germline (reference sequence). This CDR3 is CGARDPGTLNTEAFF. The CDR3 bases are TGCGGTGCTAGAGATCCCGGGACGTTAAACACTGAAGCTTTCTTT.

V gene TRBV2 combines with J gene TRBJ2-7, with D possibly TRBD1 on 5 matching bases. The CDR3 contains 17 residues. With 4 bases removed from V and 3 bases from J, the gap between germline ends came to 22 bases. Germline V gene sequence: CDR1 SNHLY, CDR2 FYNNEI. DNA of the CDR3: TGTGCCAGCAGTGTTATCGAGGCAGGGCCCTTGTACTACGAGCAGTACTTC. Protein sequence: CASSVIEAGPLYYEQYF. Full variable domain (rest looked up from reference TRBV2 and TRBJ2-7): EPEVTQTPSHQVTQMGQEVILRCVPISNHLYFYWYRQILGQKVEFLVSFYNNEISEKSEIFDDQFSVERPDGSNFTLKIRSTKLEDSAMYFCASSVIEAGPLYYEQYFGPGTRLTVT.

This clonotype was found many times. The chain has TRBV28 and TRBJ2-7; D may correspond to TRBD1 or TRBD2 (5 bases each). The CDR3 spans 15 residues. The germline V gene encodes CDR1 MDHEN and CDR2 SYDVKM. V was clipped by 3 bases and J by 0 bases, with 12 bases between them. CDR3 bases: TGTGCCAGCAGTTTGAGGGACGGTAGCTCCTACGAGCAGTACTTC. Translating it yields CASSLRDGSSYEQYF.

As to this clonotype: A much larger clone lies a single base off, so this may be a read error. The chain joins TRBV7-9 to TRBJ2-1, with D possibly being TRBD2 (5 bases). Per the germline V gene, CDR1 is SEHNR and CDR2 is FQNEAQ (reference sequence). CDR3 length: 15 amino acids. CDR3 coding DNA: TGTGCCAGCAGCCCAGCGGTACTCTCCTACAATGAGCAGTCCTTC. It encodes CASSPAVLSYNEQSF.

This clonotype was seen a few times. This chain joins TRBV30 and TRBJ1-2, with D unclear. CDR1 and CDR2 (germline): GTSNPN, SVGIG (reference sequence). V shed 8 bases and J shed 3 bases, with 16 bases lying between them. The CDR3 has 13 residues. The CDR3 DNA reads as TGTGCCAACGGGTTAGACAACTACTATGGCTACACCTTC. Translated: CANGLDNYYGYTF.

Worth noting for this clonotype: A much larger clone sits a single nucleotide away, making a read error possible. The CDR3 does not end in the conserved phenylalanine or tryptophan, so this is likely a read error. This rearrangement joins TRBV12-3 or TRBV12-4 to TRBJ1-4, with 7 bases identical to TRBD1. This CDR3 has 15 residues. V shed 4 bases, J shed 2 bases, and the junction held 4 bases outside the gene matches. CDR3 sequence (DNA): TGTGCCAGCAGTTCGACGGGACAGACTAATGAAAAACTGTTTTCT. Translation: CASSSTGQTNEKLFS.

V gene TRBV7-6 combines with J gene TRBJ1-1; D might be TRBD1 (6 bases). The V end lost 6 bases, the J end lost 1 base, and 18 bases lay between the germline ends. CDR3 length equals 16 residues. Germline values: CDR1 SGHVS, CDR2 FNYEAQ. The CDR3 sequence: CASRARGANGNTEAFF. CDR3 in DNA: TGTGCCAGCAGAGCGCGGGGGGCTAACGGGAACACTGAAGCTTTCTTT.

This clonotype has at least ten counts. The rearrangement joins TRBV9 to TRBJ2-3; tentatively, D is TRBD1 (6 bases). Looked up from germline, CDR1 is SGDLS and CDR2 is YYNGEE. The CDR3 is made up of 18 amino acids. The V end was cut by 0 bases, the J end by 1 base, with 18 bases between. CDR3: CASSVGVSDRRGTDTQYF. CDR3 DNA: TGTGCCAGCAGCGTAGGGGTGTCTGACAGGAGAGGCACAGATACGCAGTATTTT. Full variable domain (missing parts from reference TRBV9 and TRBJ2-3): DSGVTQTPKHLITATGQRVTLRCSPRSGDLSVYWYQQSLDQGLQFLIQYYNGEERAKGNILERFSAQQFPDLHSELNLSSLELGDSALYFCASSVGVSDRRGTDTQYFGPGTRLTVL.

This clonotype was counted at least ten times. The rearrangement links TRBV5-1 to TRBJ1-6; D may be TRBD1 (6 bases). The CDR3 spans 13 residues. Trimming cost V 4 bases and J 8 bases, with 10 bases left between them. Germline assignment: CDR1 SGHRS and CDR2 YFSETQ. The CDR3 coding sequence is TGCGCCAGCAGCGAGGACAGCCATTCACCCCTCCACTTT. Translated: CASSEDSHSPLHF.

This clonotype was counted at least ten times. CDR3 sequence: CASSLVVANTEAFF. Written as DNA, the CDR3 is TGTGCCAGCAGCTTAGTCGTAGCGAACACTGAAGCTTTCTTT. The chain joins TRBV7-2 to TRBJ1-1; D unresolved. CDR1 and CDR2 from the germline V gene are SGHTA and FQGNSA. Trimming cost V 1 base and J 1 base, with 7 bases left between them. This CDR3 spans 14 amino acids.